Listed here is a single T cell receptor (beta chain). This table comes from immunoSEQ multiplex PCR, and its TCRdb copy is limited to in-frame clones, with some not included. This repertoire shows about 210,000 clones, about 87% found once; its top ten account for approximately 1.1%. The V gene end was trimmed by 0 bases and the J gene end by 5 bases; junction bases not matched to a gene: 9. The germline CDR1 and CDR2 sequences are GTSNPN and SVGIG (reference sequence). The CDR3 contains 15 residues. This entry is derived from a study of blood T cell repertoires in COVID-19. The chain combines TRBV30 with TRBJ2-5, with 7 bases lining up with TRBD1. The sample was PBMCs or T cells enriched from blood (not recorded which). The TCR was taken from a man aged 25 to 45 who had recovered from COVID-19. The CDR3 loop reads CAWSVIGGASETQYF. For the CDR3, the DNA is TGTGCCTGGAGTGTGATAGGGGGCGCATCGGAGACCCAGTACTTC.